Below, 25 T cell receptor beta chains from the same sample are listed, as sequenced in a study of blood T cell repertoires in COVID-19 (dated by TCRdb to 2018 to 2021). To prepare the library, the immunoSEQ multiplex PCR assay was applied. Entries here come from immuneACCESS through TCRdb and include only in-frame sequences with V and J called. Some clones fail to appear in such tables; in the studies checked, an unresolved V gene covers under half of the shortfall, and the cause of the remainder is unknown. The sample table records around 150,000 clones; about 90% of these occur just once. The biggest ten clones account for over 9.5% of the sample. Sequenced material: peripheral blood. The receptors shown here come from a man over 45 with active or convalescent COVID-19.

The chain combines TRBV25-1 with TRBJ2-7; maybe TRBD1 (6 bases). Germline CDR1 reads MGHDK; CDR2 reads SYGVNS. The ends were cut back, 7 bases at V and 4 bases at J, with 11 bases in the middle. CDR3 size: 12 residues. The chain's CDR3 is CASKGQYYEQYF. As DNA, the CDR3 is TGTGCCAGCAAAGGACAGTATTACGAGCAGTACTTC.

The chain recombines TRBV28 with TRBJ1-3; D gene uncertain. V was shortened by 3 bases and J by 0 bases, with 12 bases between the two germline ends. Germline V gene data show CDR1 as MDHEN and CDR2 as SYDVKM. CDR3 length equals 16 residues. The CDR3 sequence is CASSLPRVVSGNTIYF. CDR3 sequence (DNA): TGTGCCAGCAGTTTGCCCCGGGTAGTCTCTGGAAACACCATATATTTT.

V usage is TRBV6-5 and J usage is TRBJ1-6; weak D call: TRBD1 (5 bases). Germline CDR1 is MNHEY and CDR2 is SVGAGI. The CDR3 runs to 13 residues. V was shortened by 6 bases and J by 12 bases, with 15 bases between the two germline ends. CDR3 amino acids: CASSVVGDRPLHF. The DNA for the CDR3 is TGTGCCAGCAGCGTGGTAGGGGATCGACCCCTCCACTTT.

The V gene is TRBV6-2 or TRBV6-3, the J gene TRBJ1-1, with 8 bases fitting TRBD1. There are 13 residues in the CDR3. From germline, CDR1 is MNHEY and CDR2 SVGEGT. V lost 5 bases to trimming and J lost 3 bases; unmatched junction nucleotides: 2. The CDR3: CASSDRGYTEAFF. CDR3 coding DNA: TGTGCCAGCAGTGACAGGGGATACACTGAAGCTTTCTTT.

The V gene is TRBV27, the J gene TRBJ1-5, with D possibly being TRBD1 (5 bases). The CDR3 is 16 residues long. Germline V gene sequence: CDR1 MNHEY, CDR2 SMNVEV (reference sequence). V lost 5 bases and J 1 base, leaving 15 bases between the germline ends. The CDR3 sequence is CASSPGWQGSNQPQHF. The CDR3 nucleotides are TGTGCCAGCAGTCCCGGGTGGCAGGGAAGCAATCAGCCCCAGCATTTT.

A note on this clone: A much larger clone differs from this one at a single base, so this may be a read error. This CDR3 reads CASSPGQAYEQYF. In nucleotides, the CDR3 is TGTGCCAGCAGTCCGGGACAGGCCTACGAGCAGTACTTC. This chain uses TRBV27 with TRBJ2-7; 8 nucleotides line up with TRBD1. The CDR3 sequence is 13 residues long. Germline CDR1 and CDR2: MNHEY and SMNVEV (reference sequence). With V trimmed by 5 bases and J by 2 bases, 2 bases remained unmatched.

The chain couples TRBV5-4 to TRBJ2-7, with TRBD1 matching over 10 bases. V dropped 4 bases and J dropped 3; count of bases not matched to a gene: 10. The germline V gene has CDR1 SGHNT and CDR2 YYREEE (reference sequence). This CDR3 spans 16 amino acids. For the CDR3, the DNA is TGTGCCAGCAGCGGCGCCGGGACAGGGGTTTTCTACGAGCAGTACTTC. This codes for CASSGAGTGVFYEQYF.

This chain joins TRBV28 and TRBJ2-3, with a possible D match to TRBD2 (6 bases). Trimming pared 3 bases from V and 4 bases from J, leaving 14 bases between. Looked up from germline, CDR1 is MDHEN and CDR2 is SYDVKM. The CDR3 extends over 15 amino acids. The CDR3 DNA reads as TGTGCCAGCAGTTTGGGACTCCTTGAGGCAGATACGCAGTATTTT. It translates to CASSLGLLEADTQYF.

This chain uses TRBV3-1 (or the pseudogene TRBV3-2) with TRBJ2-7; 7 bases agree with TRBD2. The germline CDR1 and CDR2 sequences are LGHDT and YNNKEL (reference sequence). The J segment lost 0 bases and the V segment lost 5 bases, leaving 4 bases of the junction unmatched. This CDR3 has 14 residues. The CDR3 reads CASSWGGSSYEQYF. CDR3 DNA sequence: TGTGCCAGCAGCTGGGGGGGGAGCTCCTACGAGCAGTACTTC.

This chain uses TRBV3-1 (or the pseudogene TRBV3-2) with TRBJ2-1, with D possibly matching TRBD1 (5 bases). V gave up 5 bases and J gave up 3 bases, with 14 bases separating them. CDR3 length: 15 residues. The germline gives CDR1 LGHDT, CDR2 YNNKEL (reference sequence). CDR3 nucleotide sequence: TGTGCCAGCAGCTTAAGGCGCAGGGACTACAATGAGCAGTTCTTC. It yields the protein CASSLRRRDYNEQFF.

The table lists this clone with many counts. J is TRBJ1-5 and V is TRBV19; D remains unclear. The CDR3 runs to 15 residues. V was shortened by 2 bases and J by 0 bases, with 8 bases between the two germline ends. Germline CDR1 reads LNHDA; CDR2 reads SQIVND (reference sequence). CDR3 sequence: CASSITAHSNQPQHF. CDR3 nucleotide sequence: TGTGCCAGTAGTATAACTGCCCATAGCAATCAGCCCCAGCATTTT.

The chain links TRBV9 to TRBJ2-7; D might be TRBD2 (6 bases). Germline CDR1 and CDR2: SGDLS and YYNGEE. Trimming removed 1 base at V and 8 bases at J, with 13 bases between. The CDR3 loop spans 13 amino acids. The DNA for the CDR3 is TGTGCCAGCAGCGTATCGGCGGAGGGTAAGCAGTACTTC. Amino acids: CASSVSAEGKQYF.

The CDR3 here is CASSLDYSTYEQYF. The CDR3 region has the DNA TGTGCCAGCAGCTTGGACTACTCAACCTACGAGCAGTACTTC. The chain recombines TRBV7-2 with TRBJ2-7; D is possibly TRBD2 (6 bases). Germline-derived CDR1 and CDR2 are SGHTA and FQGNSA. The CDR3 spans 14 residues. V was shortened by 3 bases and J by 2 bases, with 11 bases between the two germline ends.

The gene calls are TRBV6-2 or TRBV6-3 and TRBJ2-2; TRBD1 matches 7 bases. The trim removed 0 bases at V and 1 base at J, leaving 2 bases unmatched. The CDR3 spans 16 residues. CDR1 and CDR2 (germline): MNHEY, SVGEGT. This CDR3 reads CASSYSRTGNTGELFF. The CDR3 DNA reads TGTGCCAGCAGTTACTCGAGGACAGGGAACACCGGGGAGCTGTTTTTT.

The gene calls are TRBV24-1 and TRBJ2-1; D perhaps matches TRBD1 (5 bases). Germline assignment: CDR1 KGHDR and CDR2 SFDVKD. The V end lost 4 bases, the J end lost 3 bases, and 18 bases lay between the germline ends. This CDR3 spans 17 amino acids. This CDR3 is CATSDPLTDDDYNEQFF. DNA for the CDR3: TGTGCCACCAGTGACCCTCTGACAGATGACGACTACAATGAGCAGTTCTTC.

Worth noting for this clone: This specimen includes other DNA sequences encoding the same CDR3. The rearrangement joins TRBV6-5 to TRBJ2-2, with 9 bases aligning to TRBD2. Germline-derived CDR1 and CDR2 are MNHEY and SVGAGI. Trimming cost V 6 bases and J 4 bases; bases outside gene matches: 3. This CDR3 contains 14 residues. The CDR3, as DNA: TGTGCCAGCAGGGGACTAGCATCCACCGGGGAGCTGTTTTTT. Its translation is CASRGLASTGELFF.

V gene TRBV24-1 combines with J gene TRBJ2-1; 10 positions match TRBD2. CDR1 KGHDR and CDR2 SFDVKD come from the germline V gene. This CDR3 is built from 14 residues. The V segment lost 6 bases and the J segment 4 bases; nucleotides outside the gene matches: 2. CDR3 sequence: CATSLAGVYNEQFF. The CDR3 DNA reads TGTGCCACCAGTCTAGCGGGAGTGTACAATGAGCAGTTCTTC.

Ten or more counts support this clone. The sample contains more than one DNA sequence encoding this CDR3. The genes are TRBV3-1 (or the pseudogene TRBV3-2) and TRBJ2-7; 9 nucleotides match TRBD1. The CDR3 covers 14 residues. V gave up 3 bases and J gave up 4 bases; unmatched junction bases: 4. CDR1 LGHDT and CDR2 YNNKEL come from the germline V gene (reference sequence). The CDR3 sequence is CASSQGQGPYEQYF. In DNA, the CDR3 is TGTGCCAGCAGCCAGGGACAGGGACCTTACGAGCAGTACTTC.

V usage is TRBV6-5 and J usage is TRBJ1-6, with a tentative D call TRBD1 (6 bases). Germline values: CDR1 MNHEY, CDR2 SVGAGI. V was trimmed by 6 bases and J by 7 bases, leaving 16 bases between them. This CDR3 has 15 amino acids. CDR3 nucleotide sequence: TGTGCCAGCAGCCCCGGGGGGGCTGGGAATTCACCCCTCCACTTT. Amino acid sequence: CASSPGGAGNSPLHF.

This chain links TRBV3-1 (or the pseudogene TRBV3-2) with TRBJ1-2, with unresolved D. V lost 6 bases to trimming and J lost 1 base, with 6 bases between them. The V gene's germline CDR1 is LGHDT and CDR2 YNNKEL (reference sequence). This CDR3 contains 12 residues. Written as DNA, the CDR3 is TGTGCCAGCAGGGACTATAACTATGGCTACACCTTC. It is translated as CASRDYNYGYTF.

The chain joins TRBV24-1 to TRBJ2-3; 9 bases map to TRBD1. The CDR3 consists of 15 residues. CDR1 and CDR2 (germline): KGHDR, SFDVKD. J was trimmed by 0 bases and V by 7 bases; bases with no gene match: 4. This CDR3 is CATSGDRASTDTQYF. DNA for the CDR3: TGTGCCACCAGCGGGGACAGGGCTAGCACAGATACGCAGTATTTT.

This chain links TRBV19 with TRBJ1-1; 7 bases line up with TRBD1. V dropped 7 bases and J dropped 0; count of bases not matched to a gene: 11. The germline V gene encodes CDR1 LNHDA and CDR2 SQIVND (reference sequence). CDR3 length equals 16 residues. The CDR3 DNA is TGTGCCAGTACCCCACAGGGGCCTCCGATGAACACTGAAGCTTTCTTT. Translating it yields CASTPQGPPMNTEAFF.

The chain carries TRBV19 and TRBJ1-4; 7 bases align to TRBD1. V lost 7 bases and J lost 3; bases outside the gene matches: 11. The CDR3 loop spans 16 amino acids. CDR1 and CDR2 (germline): LNHDA, SQIVND (reference sequence). The CDR3 nucleotides are TGTGCCAGTACCTCAGGGGGTGGACCGTCTAATGAAAAACTGTTTTTT. This encodes CASTSGGGPSNEKLFF.

This clone appeared once. V and J are TRBV27 and TRBJ1-2; tentatively, D is TRBD1 (6 bases). Germline V gene sequence: CDR1 MNHEY, CDR2 SMNVEV (reference sequence). The V end lost 6 bases, the J end lost 3 bases, and 17 bases lay between the germline ends. This CDR3 region has 15 residues. CDR3 amino acids: CASSSDVGADYGYTF. The CDR3 DNA follows: TGTGCCAGCAGCTCTGACGTGGGGGCAGACTATGGCTACACCTTC.

The chain recombines TRBV28 with TRBJ1-4; TRBD1 matches at 8 bases. V lost 5 bases and J lost 2; bases outside the gene matches: 13. The germline V gene encodes CDR1 MDHEN and CDR2 SYDVKM. This CDR3 is built from 18 residues. In DNA form, the CDR3 reads TGTGCCAGCAGTCCGCAGGACAGGGTTACGGCTACTAATGAAAAACTGTTTTTT. Translation: CASSPQDRVTATNEKLFF.